The clone carrying this T cell receptor beta chain came up a few times. Germline V gives CDR1 MNHEY, CDR2 SMNVEV (reference sequence). Trimming at V came to 2 bases and at J to 4 bases, leaving 13 bases not matched to a gene. CDR3 length equals 18 residues. This record comes from a study of blood T cell repertoires in COVID-19. Study details: Both acute and convalescent COVID-19 samples were obtained from the United States, Italy and Spain. Sample material is recorded as cDNA or gDNA derived from T cells, B-cell-depleted T cells, or PBMCs.

In the authors' methods: Amplification of reference gene primers was used by the study to estimate nucleated cell counts. The method was immunoSEQ multiplex PCR; TCRdb's version includes in-frame clones alone and lacks a portion of them. The V and J calls and clone size are taken from that table; D and trimming were inferred from the DNA. The repertoire holds approximately 270,000 clones, with nearly 90% as singletons. The sequenced sample was peripheral blood. The rearrangement uses TRBV27 and TRBJ1-2; TRBD1 agrees at 10 bases. This receptor was identified in a man between 18 and 35 years old with active or convalescent COVID-19. The CDR3 region is CASSLVGTGDPRGYGYTF. DNA for the CDR3: TGTGCCAGCAGTTTAGTCGGGACAGGGGACCCTAGGGGCTATGGCTACACCTTC.